One T cell receptor (beta chain) is described in this entry. TCRdb recomputed calls from the reads with MiXCR, one row per CDR3 protein. The table has more than 150,000 distinct CDR3 sequences, 25% to 30% seen once. The data were taken from a study of T cell repertoires in cytomegalovirus infection. J gave up 0 bases and V 0 bases, and 5 bases lay outside the gene matches. Germline CDR1 is SGDLS and CDR2 is YYNGEE. This CDR3 has 17 residues. The V and J genes are TRBV9 and TRBJ1-1, with 10 positions matching TRBD1. The sequence derives from a human donor in good health (CMV status not recorded). Some clones in this sample may be carry-over from other donors' samples. Source material: PBMCs. The CDR3 DNA reads as TGTGCCAGCAGCGTAGCCCGGGACAGGGGCGTGAACACTGAAGCTTTCTTT. Translated, it gives CASSVARDRGVNTEAFF.